Reported below is one T cell receptor beta chain. This clone occurred once. Its antigen remains undetermined. No quality values exist for individual bases; no much larger clone is one base distant. This sample is part of a study of blood T cell repertoires in COVID-19 (TCRdb year 2020). With regard to the full study: Collaborator samples came from the United States, Italy and Spain and covered acute and convalescent phases of COVID-19. The prospective study material was composed of cDNA or gDNA derived from T cells, B-cell-depleted T cells, or PBMCs. Deeply sampled blood TCRbeta repertoires from subjects exposed to, actively infected with, or recovered from COVID-19 were included in the dataset. The repertoires were made available in a free public database intended to serve as a resource for research on the immune response to SARS-CoV-2. Samples were obtained from the ongoing ImmuneRACE study (first 160 participants) and from 1,000 to 1,500 subjects provided by 6 global collaborators. Sample metadata almost always included a de-identified subject ID, COVID-19 status, age in years and sex. Where available, HLA class I and class II types were taken from metadata supplied by the sample provider and were not determined by assay-based typing.

The collaborating institutions used their own protocols to collect whole blood in K2EDTA tubes. For TCRbeta analysis, collaborators shipped samples as frozen whole blood, isolated PBMCs, or DNA extracted from either of those sample types. The CDR3 sequence holds 12 residues, the cysteine and phenylalanine included. Only the CDR3 DNA stays, 36 bases, in frame from base 1. For CDR1 and CDR2, the germline V gene lists KGHSH and LQKENI. V loses 1 base, J loses 6 bases, and the germline ends lie 5 bases apart. The research as a whole found: Clinical and demographic metadata were provided uncurated, with the amount varying by source and participant.

TCRbeta CDR3 regions were amplified from genomic DNA using the immunoSEQ Assay, a bias-controlled multiplex PCR. As for the authors' bioinformatics: The number of nucleated cells in each sample was estimated from the amplification of reference gene primers within the assay. Sequence reads were collapsed and filtered to measure the absolute abundance of every unique TCRbeta CDR3 rearrangement. For each sample, productive Simpson clonality was calculated as the square root of Simpson's diversity index over productive rearrangements. In TCRdb, the immuneACCESS table is reduced to in-frame sequences with V and J assigned. These tables do not hold every clone; where another copy was compared, an unresolved V gene accounts for under half, and the others remain unexplained. Clonal size and the V and J genes are those of that table, whereas D and trimming came from the DNA. For this sample there are roughly 100,000 clones; about four fifths appear just once. Under 40% of the sample is taken by the ten largest.

This sequence was found in a man older than 75 with acute or convalescent COVID-19. The sequenced material came from peripheral blood. The chain is encoded by TRBV18 joined to TRBJ2-3, with no confident D gene call. The CDR3 in this case is CASSPLVDTQYF. Here is the DNA: TGTGCCAGCTCACCACTAGTGGATACGCAGTATTTT.